This T cell receptor beta chain was captured by sequencing in a study of response to subunit inactivated influenza vaccine. TCRdb called the RT-PCR reads again in MiXCR, with one record for every CDR3 protein. The table records about 500,000 distinct CDR3 sequences, approximately 15% of them present only once. This clonotype has ten or more counts. This sample comprised CD4+ T cells sorted from PBMCs, obtained approximately 25 months after vaccination. This TCR was sampled from a man between 45 and 75 years old who received an inactivated influenza vaccine.

In DNA form, the CDR3 reads TGTGCCAGCAGCTCCGGGTACAATGAGCAGTTCTTC. As protein: CASSSGYNEQFF. The chain has TRBV11-2 and TRBJ2-1; D is ambiguous. The CDR3 totals 12 residues. The germline V and J ends were trimmed by 4 bases and 4 bases, with 5 bases remaining between them. Germline lookup yields CDR1 SGHAT and CDR2 FQNNGV.